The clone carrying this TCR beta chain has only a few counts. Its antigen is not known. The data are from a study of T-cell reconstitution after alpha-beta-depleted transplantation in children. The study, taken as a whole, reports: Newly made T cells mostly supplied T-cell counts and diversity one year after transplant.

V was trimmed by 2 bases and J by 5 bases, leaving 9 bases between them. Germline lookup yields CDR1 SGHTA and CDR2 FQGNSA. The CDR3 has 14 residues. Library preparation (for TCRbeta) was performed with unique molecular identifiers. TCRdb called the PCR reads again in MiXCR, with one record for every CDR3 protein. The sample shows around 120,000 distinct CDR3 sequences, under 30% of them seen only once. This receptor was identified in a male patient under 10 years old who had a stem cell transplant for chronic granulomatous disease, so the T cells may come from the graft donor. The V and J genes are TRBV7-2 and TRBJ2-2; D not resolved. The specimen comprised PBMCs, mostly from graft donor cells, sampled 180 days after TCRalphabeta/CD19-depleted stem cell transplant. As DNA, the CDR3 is TGTGCCAGCAGCTTATCCAAGGGAACCGGGGAGCTGTTTTTT. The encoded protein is CASSLSKGTGELFF. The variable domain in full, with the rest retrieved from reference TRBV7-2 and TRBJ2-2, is GAGVSQSPSNKVTEKGKDVELRCDPISGHTALYWYRQSLGQGLEFLIYFQGNSAPDKSGLPSDRFSAERTGGSVSTLTIQRTQQEDSAVYLCASSLSKGTGELFFGEGSRLTVL.